The 29 T cell receptor beta chains given below trace back to one sample, sequenced in a study of shared clonotypes between healthy human individuals. Some clones are missing from TCRdb's copy, which holds only in-frame ones; the method was immunoSEQ multiplex PCR. Among approximately 740,000 clones listed, 85% to 95% were seen once. CD8 cells regarded as naive lacked CD45RO, were positively chosen for CCR7, and omitted terminally differentiated effector memory CD45RA+ cells. The sequenced material came from naive CD8+ T cells sorted from blood. The receptors here all came from a man aged 25 to 40 in good health.

As regards this clone: Other DNA variants within this sample encode the same CDR3. This rearrangement joins TRBV7-2 to TRBJ2-3; D may be TRBD1 (5 bases). The V gene's germline CDR1 is SGHTA and CDR2 FQGNSA. Trimming stripped 5 bases from V and 3 bases from J, with 21 bases between. The length of the CDR3 is 17 residues. The CDR3 DNA follows: TGTGCCAGCAGCAGGGGCTGGCCGAAGTTGCTAACAGATACGCAGTATTTT. It is translated as CASSRGWPKLLTDTQYF.

The J gene is TRBJ2-4, the V gene TRBV11-2; possible D gene TRBD1, 5 bases. The CDR3 has 16 residues. V was cut by 1 base and J by 0 bases, with 10 bases left in between. Germline loops: CDR1 SGHAT, CDR2 FQNNGV. In DNA form, the CDR3 reads TGTGCCAGCAGCTTAGGGCATCAGGGAGCCAAAAACATTCAGTACTTC. As protein: CASSLGHQGAKNIQYF.

This sequence joins TRBV6-5 and TRBJ2-1, with 10 nucleotides matching TRBD2. CDR3 size: 15 residues. Germline values: CDR1 MNHEY, CDR2 SVGAGI. V was clipped by 5 bases and J by 8 bases; unmatched bases: 9. Written as DNA, the CDR3 is TGTGCCAGCAGTAAACTAGCGGGACGCGAGGATGAGCAGTTCTTC. Protein: CASSKLAGREDEQFF.

The genes are TRBV11-1 and TRBJ2-7, with D possibly matching TRBD2 (5 bases). There are 13 residues in the CDR3. V lost 1 base and J 3 bases, leaving 7 bases between the germline ends. In germline, CDR1 is SGHAT, CDR2 FQDESV (reference sequence). The chain's CDR3 is CASSLERVYEQYF. CDR3 coding DNA: TGTGCCAGCAGCTTAGAGAGGGTCTACGAGCAGTACTTC.

This clone showed up just once. The genes are TRBV7-9 and TRBJ1-4; no clear D. Deletions cut 8 bases from V and 4 bases from J, with 11 bases between. The length of the CDR3 is 13 residues. The germline CDR1 and CDR2 sequences are SEHNR and FQNEAQ (reference sequence). The CDR3 DNA reads as TGTGCCAGCCGAGCATCGCGTAATGAAAAACTGTTTTTT. It specifies CASRASRNEKLFF.

A single count supports this clone. The rearrangement joins TRBV4-3 to TRBJ2-7, with 7 nucleotides matching TRBD2. This CDR3 comprises 16 residues. The germline V gene encodes CDR1 LGHNA and CDR2 YSLEER. Unmatched junction bases numbered 7, after V lost 1 base and J lost 1 base. CDR3 DNA: TGCGCCAGCAGCCAAGGGTTAGCGGGTCCTTCCTACGAGCAGTACTTC. This encodes CASSQGLAGPSYEQYF.

The rearrangement links TRBV7-9 to TRBJ2-1, with D possibly matching TRBD2 (6 bases). Trimming cost V 5 bases and J 6 bases, with 17 bases left between them. The CDR3 totals 15 residues. Looked up from germline, CDR1 is SEHNR and CDR2 is FQNEAQ (reference sequence). The CDR3 protein is CASSPLPGSFNEQFF. The CDR3 DNA follows: TGTGCCAGCAGCCCCCTGCCCGGGAGTTTCAATGAGCAGTTCTTC.

The V call is TRBV10-2, the J call TRBJ2-3, with TRBD2 matching 10 bases. Trimming cost V 5 bases and J 0 bases; bases outside gene matches: 2. The CDR3 is made up of 15 amino acids. Germline loops: CDR1 WSHSY, CDR2 SAAADI. CDR3 protein: CASSKLAGSTDTQYF. The CDR3 DNA sequence: TGCGCCAGCAGTAAACTAGCGGGGAGCACAGATACGCAGTATTTT.

The rearrangement uses TRBV29-1 and TRBJ2-3; TRBD1 aligns across 8 bases. V dropped 0 bases and J dropped 5; count of bases not matched to a gene: 19. Germline V gene sequence: CDR1 SQVTM, CDR2 ANQGSEA. The CDR3 has 19 residues. CDR3 sequence: CSVEEDLFDRGTSLDTQYF. The CDR3 DNA reads TGCAGCGTTGAAGAGGATCTGTTCGACAGGGGCACTTCCTTAGATACGCAGTATTTT.

Here the CDR3 reads CASTDSKGLAEHNTGELFF. The CDR3 coding sequence is TGTGCCAGCACTGACTCTAAGGGACTAGCGGAGCATAACACCGGGGAGCTGTTTTTT. J is TRBJ2-2 and V is TRBV27; 11 bases align to TRBD2. V lost 7 bases and J lost 2; bases outside the gene matches: 15. The germline V gene has CDR1 MNHEY and CDR2 SMNVEV (reference sequence). The CDR3 has 19 residues.

The chain links TRBV14 to TRBJ2-7; tentative D call: TRBD1 (6 bases). The CDR3 has 15 residues. The germline V gene has CDR1 SGHDN and CDR2 FVKESK. V was trimmed by 0 bases and J by 3 bases, leaving 12 bases between them. The CDR3 nucleotides are TGTGCCAGCAGCCAAGACGCGACAGGCCTCTACGAGCAGTACTTC. Its translation is CASSQDATGLYEQYF.

The genes are TRBV7-6 and TRBJ1-4; weak D call: TRBD1 (5 bases). Trimming took 3 bases from V and 6 from J, leaving 11 bases between them. Germline CDR1 and CDR2: SGHVS and FNYEAQ. The CDR3 is 14 residues long. The CDR3 DNA reads TGTGCCAGCAGCTTGGACATCAGGGATGAAAAACTGTTTTTT. Amino acid sequence: CASSLDIRDEKLFF.

CDR3 sequence (DNA): TGTGCCAGCAGCCCCCGTCAGGGACTCCAAGAGACCCAGTACTTC. It encodes CASSPRQGLQETQYF. The chain couples TRBV13 to TRBJ2-5, with a tentative D call TRBD2 (6 bases). The CDR3 totals 15 residues. Trimming stripped 5 bases from V and 1 base from J, with 14 bases between. CDR1 and CDR2 from the germline V gene are PRHDT and FYEKMQ (reference sequence). The full variable domain, completed using reference TRBV13 and TRBJ2-5, is AAGVIQSPRHLIKEKRETATLKCYPIPRHDTVYWYQQGPGQDPQFLISFYEKMQSDKGSIPDRFSAQQFSDYHSELNMSSLELGDSALYFCASSPRQGLQETQYFGPGTRLLVL.

This sequence joins TRBV5-5 and TRBJ2-7, with 11 bases that match TRBD2. V was clipped by 2 bases and J by 4 bases; unmatched bases: 17. Germline V gene lookup returns CDR1 SGHKS and CDR2 YYEKEE (reference sequence). CDR3 length equals 19 residues. The CDR3 bases are TGTGCCAGCAGCTTCAGGGTCCCCCTTAGCGGGAGGGCCGGTTACGAGCAGTACTTC. Amino acid sequence: CASSFRVPLSGRAGYEQYF.

The V and J genes are TRBV11-2 and TRBJ2-1, with TRBD2 identical over 15 bases. Germline CDR1 and CDR2: SGHAT and FQNNGV. This CDR3 is 17 amino acids long. The V segment lost 5 bases and the J segment 4 bases; nucleotides outside the gene matches: 6. In nucleotides, the CDR3 is TGTGCCAGCAGCCATTGGACTAGCGGGAGGGAATACAATGAGCAGTTCTTC. This encodes CASSHWTSGREYNEQFF.

The chain uses TRBV7-2 and TRBJ2-7; the D gene could be TRBD1 or TRBD2 (5 bases each). This CDR3 contains 13 residues. The germline V gene has CDR1 SGHTA and CDR2 FQGNSA. V was clipped by 2 bases and J by 6 bases, with 11 bases between them. CDR3 residues: CASSLYGTGEQYF. CDR3 bases: TGTGCCAGCAGCTTATACGGGACGGGCGAGCAGTACTTC.

The chain links TRBV11-2 to TRBJ2-7; 8 nucleotides agree with TRBD2. With V trimmed by 1 base and J by 2 bases, 10 bases remained unmatched. This CDR3 spans 17 amino acids. CDR1 and CDR2 from the germline V gene are SGHAT and FQNNGV. This CDR3 is CASSLARAGGRTYEQYF. The CDR3 DNA is TGTGCCAGCAGCTTAGCAAGGGCGGGAGGTCGTACCTACGAGCAGTACTTC. Supplemented by reference TRBV11-2 and TRBJ2-7, the full variable domain reads EAGVAQSPRYKIIEKRQSVAFWCNPISGHATLYWYQQILGQGPKLLIQFQNNGVVDDSQLPKDRFSAERLKGVDSTLKIQPAKLEDSAVYLCASSLARAGGRTYEQYFGPGTRLTVT.

About this clone: Its ends do not fully match the called genes, so a read error is possible. This chain links TRBV9 with TRBJ2-7, with 9 bases fitting TRBD1. This CDR3 spans 14 amino acids. The germline gives CDR1 SGDLS, CDR2 YYNGEE. The chain's CDR3 is CAEFMGDRASEQYF. For the CDR3, the DNA is TGCGCCGAATTTATGGGGGACAGGGCTTCCGAGCAGTACTTC.

The chain couples TRBV15 to TRBJ2-7; D might be TRBD2 (5 bases). CDR1 LNHNV and CDR2 YYDKDF come from the germline V gene (reference sequence). Trimming left V 8 bases short and J 3 bases short, with 17 bases between. This CDR3 region has 14 residues. CDR3 DNA sequence: TGTGCCACCGGGTCCATTTCGGGAATCTACGAGCAGTACTTC. This codes for CATGSISGIYEQYF.

The chain is built from TRBV7-2 and TRBJ1-5, with D unclear. V shed 1 base and J shed 4 bases, with 11 bases lying between them. This CDR3 comprises 15 residues. Per germline, CDR1 SGHTA and CDR2 FQGNSA. This CDR3 reads CASSLVVGTNQPQHF. The CDR3 DNA sequence: TGTGCCAGCAGCTTAGTGGTGGGTACTAATCAGCCCCAGCATTTT. Full variable domain (remainder filled in from reference TRBV7-2 and TRBJ1-5): GAGVSQSPSNKVTEKGKDVELRCDPISGHTALYWYRQSLGQGLEFLIYFQGNSAPDKSGLPSDRFSAERTGGSVSTLTIQRTQQEDSAVYLCASSLVVGTNQPQHFGDGTRLSIL.

The J gene is TRBJ2-5, the V gene TRBV27; the D gene is possibly TRBD2 (6 bases). CDR1 is MNHEY, CDR2 SMNVEV, per germline (reference sequence). V was cut by 0 bases and J by 8 bases, with 16 bases left in between. This CDR3 spans 15 amino acids. The CDR3 DNA follows: TGTGCCAGCAGTTTATCGAGGGACTGGAAGGGAACCCAGTACTTC. The encoded protein is CASSLSRDWKGTQYF.

The genes are TRBV27 and TRBJ2-2; 13 bases are a match to TRBD2. J lost 9 bases, V lost 4 bases, and 5 bases had no gene match. The V gene's germline CDR1 is MNHEY and CDR2 SMNVEV (reference sequence). The CDR3 spans 15 residues. This CDR3 reads CASSSGLAGARELFF. The CDR3 DNA is TGTGCCAGCAGTTCAGGACTAGCGGGAGCGAGGGAGCTGTTTTTT.

The chain recombines TRBV5-6 with TRBJ2-1; 13 positions match TRBD2. The CDR3 consists of 16 residues. CDR1 and CDR2 from the germline V gene are SGHDT and YYEEEE. J lost 3 bases, V lost 3 bases, and 3 bases had no gene match. The CDR3 is CASSSLAGGVYNEQFF. The CDR3 DNA is TGTGCCAGCAGCTCACTAGCGGGAGGGGTCTACAATGAGCAGTTCTTC.

The chain links TRBV29-1 to TRBJ2-7, with 11 bases fitting TRBD2. Unmatched junction bases numbered 5, after V lost 4 bases and J lost 3 bases. The CDR3 covers 14 residues. Per the germline V gene, CDR1 is SQVTM and CDR2 is ANQGSEA. The CDR3 spells CSVASSGRVYEQYF. CDR3 coding DNA: TGCAGCGTTGCTAGTAGCGGGAGGGTCTACGAGCAGTACTTC.

The rearrangement joins TRBV9 to TRBJ2-7; 7 positions match TRBD1. The CDR3 contains 15 residues. CDR1 and CDR2 from the germline V gene are SGDLS and YYNGEE. J gave up 0 bases and V 0 bases, and 3 bases lay outside the gene matches. The chain's CDR3 is CASSVEGDSSYEQYF. DNA for the CDR3: TGTGCCAGCAGCGTAGAAGGGGACAGCTCCTACGAGCAGTACTTC.

The chain recombines TRBV7-3 with TRBJ2-7, with D perhaps TRBD1 (5 bases). CDR1 and CDR2 from the germline V gene are SGHTA and FQGTGA. The CDR3 has 14 residues. Trimming took 5 bases from V and 2 from J, leaving 13 bases between them. CDR3 nucleotides: TGTGCCAGCAGCCCCGGGCCAGGGCCCTACGAGCAGTACTTC. Encoded protein: CASSPGPGPYEQYF.

J is TRBJ2-5 and V is TRBV5-6; TRBD2 is a possible D gene (5 bases). Germline V lookup: CDR1 SGHDT, CDR2 YYEEEE. V lost 4 bases and J lost 1, with 8 bases in between. This CDR3 is built from 13 residues. The CDR3: CASSPTSQETQYF. The CDR3 DNA reads as TGTGCCAGCAGCCCAACTAGCCAAGAGACCCAGTACTTC.

V usage is TRBV7-3 and J usage is TRBJ2-3; unclear D gene. Per the germline V gene, CDR1 is SGHTA and CDR2 is FQGTGA. The CDR3 has 15 residues. Deletions cut 2 bases from V and 2 bases from J, with 11 bases between. CDR3 DNA: TGTGCCAGCAGCTTACTCGGGCGGACCACAGATACGCAGTATTTT. Amino acids: CASSLLGRTTDTQYF.

The chain recombines TRBV27 with TRBJ2-3, with TRBD1 matching 7 bases. V lost 6 bases, J lost 4 bases, and 4 bases stayed unmatched. Germline V gives CDR1 MNHEY, CDR2 SMNVEV (reference sequence). CDR3 length: 13 amino acids. CDR3 in amino acids: CASRRDSADTQYF. Written as DNA, the CDR3 is TGTGCCAGCAGAAGGGACAGTGCAGATACGCAGTATTTT.